These T cell receptor beta chains were read from a single sample in a study of breast tumors, draining lymph nodes, adjacent tissues. Each CDR3 protein gets one entry after TCRdb re-called the multiplex PCR reads with MiXCR. Found here are 190,000 or so distinct CDR3 sequences, approximately 33% of them singletons; the top ten hold around 4.5%. The sequencing input was axillary lymph node tissue. The receptors here all came from a female donor with breast cancer. Some clones in this sample may be carry-over from other donors' samples. The CDR3 runs from the conserved cysteine through the conserved F or W. The D gene is left open where the match is weak. Clone size is not always given. Where it is, it says once, few, many or a class for expanded clones.

J gene | D gene | clone size | V gene | CDR3 protein | CDR3 DNA
TRBJ2-3 | TRBD2 | many | TRBV15 | CATSSGGVDTQYF | TGTGCCACCAGTAGCGGGGGAGTCGATACGCAGTATTTT
TRBJ2-3 | . | many | TRBV5-4 | CASSTGQAWETDTQYF | TGTGCCAGCAGCACGGGACAAGCCTGGGAGACAGATACGCAGTATTTT
TRBJ2-3 | . | few | TRBV6-5 | CASSHSSPMDTQYF | TGTGCCAGCAGTCACTCGAGCCCAATGGATACGCAGTATTTT
TRBJ2-2 | TRBD1 | many | TRBV7-9 | CATRTGGKVAGELFF | TGTGCCACCAGAACAGGGGGCAAGGTGGCCGGGGAGCTGTTTTTT
TRBJ1-1 | . | . | TRBV11-2 | CASSSSGVNTEAFF | TGTGCCAGCAGCTCTTCAGGGGTGAACACTGAAGCTTTCTTT
TRBJ1-4 | . | . | TRBV2 | CASSEPILAGGNGEKLFF | TGTGCCAGCAGTGAACCCATACTAGCGGGGGGGAACGGTGAAAAACTGTTTTTT
TRBJ2-5 | . | . | TRBV12-3/TRBV12-4 | CANSVGAVETQYF | TGTGCCAACTCCGTCGGAGCTGTAGAGACCCAGTACTTC
TRBJ1-5 | . | many | TRBV6-5 | CASRRGDQPQHF | TGTGCCAGCAGGCGGGGTGATCAGCCCCAGCATTTT
TRBJ2-7 | TRBD2 | many | TRBV24-1 | CATSDLGFTSGSSYEQYF | TGTGCCACCAGTGACCTAGGCTTTACGAGCGGGAGCTCCTACGAGCAGTACTTC
TRBJ1-6 | TRBD1 | many | TRBV9 | CASSGDRGADSPLHF | TGTGCCAGCAGCGGGGACAGGGGCGCGGATTCACCCCTCCACTTT
TRBJ1-2 | TRBD1 | . | TRBV20-1 | CSARGTGADLYGYTF | TGCAGTGCTAGAGGGACAGGAGCAGACCTCTATGGCTACACCTTC
TRBJ1-4 | . | . | TRBV7-9 | CASTPGGFEKLFF | TGTGCCAGCACCCCGGGGGGGTTTGAAAAACTGTTTTTT
TRBJ1-2 | . | . | TRBV28 | CASSQGRTYGYTF | TGTGCCAGCAGCCAGGGACGTACCTATGGCTACACCTTC
TRBJ1-5 | . | many | TRBV20-1 | CSARGADSNQPQHF | TGCAGTGCTAGAGGGGCAGACAGCAATCAGCCCCAGCATTTT
TRBJ2-3 | . | many | TRBV6-6 | CASSFPDTQYF | TGTGCCAGCTCATTCCCCGATACGCAGTATTTT
TRBJ1-6 | . | many | TRBV28 | CASTLGGSPLHF | TGTGCCAGCACCCTGGGAGGGTCACCCCTCCACTTT
TRBJ1-5 | . | many | TRBV6-1 | CASRTGPSSNQPQHF | TGTGCCAGCAGAACAGGGCCCTCTAGCAATCAGCCCCAGCATTTT